This TCR beta chain was retrieved from a study of T cell responses to AZD1222 COVID-19 vaccine. Overall study findings and caveats: The number of AZD1222 recipients seropositive at baseline was only five or six. Donors skewed white British and female; clonal diversity was possibly underestimated. Researchers took repertoire samples only after the peak T cell response had come.

Sequencing used immunoSEQ multiplex PCR; TCRdb keeps in-frame clones, though not all of them. The sample lists 100,000 to 150,000 clones, roughly 93% seen once, with 1.1% in the top ten. The germline CDR1 and CDR2 sequences are SGHAT and FQNNGV. V lost 1 base and J 8 bases, leaving 8 bases between the germline ends. The CDR3 runs 12 residues. Details on this clone: Its antigen is undetermined.

This TCR was recovered from an adult who received the AZD1222 COVID-19 vaccine. The sample in question was peripheral blood, obtained 28 days after the second AZD1222 dose. The chain links TRBV11-2 to TRBJ1-1, with D possibly matching TRBD1 (6 bases). The CDR3 DNA sequence: TGTGCCAGCAGCTTAGTGGGGGGCGAAGCTTTCTTT. Translated: CASSLVGGEAFF.